This entry describes one T cell receptor beta chain. Germline CDR1 SNHLY, CDR2 FYNNEI. The CDR3 contains 9 residues. This record comes from a study of shared T cell receptors in the human thymus. Repertoires were generated with immunoSEQ multiplex PCR, while TCRdb's copy carries only in-frame clones and drops some. The data contain 700,000 to 750,000 clones, approximately 85% of them singletons. Separately, the same data were catalogued under a study of human thymus T cells. That study adds: The sample donors, healthy Finnish infants, were having corrective surgery for congenital heart defects. From resections taken during corrective heart surgery, the thymus tissue was obtained. There appeared to be biased usage of V and J genes in thymic and blood repertoires.

The rearrangement uses TRBV2 and TRBJ2-5; possibly TRBD1 for D (6 bases). This sequence was found in a girl in the first two years of life with a congenital heart defect. The source material was thymocytes. The CDR3 DNA follows: TGTGCGAGAGGGGGGACCCAGTACTTC. Protein: CARGGTQYF. Full variable domain (rest looked up from reference TRBV2 and TRBJ2-5): EPEVTQTPSHQVTQMGQEVILRCVPISNHLYFYWYRQILGQKVEFLVSFYNNEISEKSEIFDDQFSVERPDGSNFTLKIRSTKLEDSAMYFCARGGTQYFGPGTRLLVL.